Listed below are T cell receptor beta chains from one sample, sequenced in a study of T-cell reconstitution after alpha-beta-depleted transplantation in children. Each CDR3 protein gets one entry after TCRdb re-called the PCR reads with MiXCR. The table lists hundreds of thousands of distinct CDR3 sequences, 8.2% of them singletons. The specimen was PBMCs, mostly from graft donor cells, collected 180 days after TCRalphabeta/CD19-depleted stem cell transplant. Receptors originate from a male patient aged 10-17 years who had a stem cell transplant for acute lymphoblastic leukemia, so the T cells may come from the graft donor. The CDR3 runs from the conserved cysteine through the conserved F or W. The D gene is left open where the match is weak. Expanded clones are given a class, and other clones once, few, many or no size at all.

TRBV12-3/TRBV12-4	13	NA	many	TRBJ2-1	CASSFLTHNEQFF	TGTGCCAGCAGTTTTCTCACTCACAATGAGCAGTTCTTC
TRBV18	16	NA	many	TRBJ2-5	CASSPLGQGREETQYF	TGTGCCAGCTCACCACTCGGTCAGGGGCGCGAAGAGACCCAGTACTTC
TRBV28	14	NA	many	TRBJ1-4	CASATGGPNEKLFF	TGTGCCAGCGCCACGGGAGGGCCTAATGAAAAACTGTTTTTT
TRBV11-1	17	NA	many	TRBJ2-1	CASSLVPGSRSYNEQFF	TGTGCCAGCAGCTTAGTTCCAGGGTCTCGGTCCTACAATGAGCAGTTCTTC
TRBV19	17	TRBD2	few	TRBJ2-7	CASSISPTRESLYEQYF	TGTGCCAGTAGTATTTCCCCTACGCGGGAGTCCCTCTACGAGCAGTACTTC
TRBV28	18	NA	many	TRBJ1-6	CASSPDRTAENYNSPLHF	TGTGCCAGCAGCCCTGACAGAACCGCGGAAAACTATAATTCACCCCTCCACTTT
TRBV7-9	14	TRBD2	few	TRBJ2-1	CASSPIPLAGEQFF	TGTGCCAGCAGCCCCATTCCTCTAGCGGGGGAGCAGTTCTTC
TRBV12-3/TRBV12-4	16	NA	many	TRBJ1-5	CASSLAEGYRGQPQHF	TGTGCCAGCAGTTTAGCCGAGGGTTATCGTGGTCAGCCCCAGCATTTT
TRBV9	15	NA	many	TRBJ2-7	CASSRIDGGTYEQYF	TGTGCCAGCAGCCGCATTGACGGGGGAACCTACGAGCAGTACTTC
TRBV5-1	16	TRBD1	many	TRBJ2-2	CASSLVDRADTGELFF	TGCGCCAGCAGCTTGGTGGACAGGGCAGACACCGGGGAGCTGTTTTTT
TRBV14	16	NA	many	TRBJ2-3	CASSLQVNSFTDTQYF	TGTGCCAGCAGCCTCCAAGTCAACAGCTTCACAGATACGCAGTATTTT
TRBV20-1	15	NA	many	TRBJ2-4	CSVRRQGRAKNIQYF	TGCAGTGTTAGACGGCAGGGGAGGGCCAAAAACATTCAGTACTTC
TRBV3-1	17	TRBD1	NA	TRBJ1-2	CASTQGGGQGGSGGYTF	TGTGCCAGCACCCAAGGGGGCGGACAGGGCGGCTCAGGAGGCTACACCTTC
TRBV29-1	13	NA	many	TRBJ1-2	CSVEPGTNYGYTF	TGCAGCGTTGAACCTGGGACAAACTATGGCTACACCTTC
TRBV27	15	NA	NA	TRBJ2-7	CASSKEGGTSAVQYF	TGTGCCAGCAGCAAAGAGGGGGGCACCTCGGCTGTGCAGTACTTC
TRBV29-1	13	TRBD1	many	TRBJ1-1	CSVLDRVNTEAFF	TGCAGCGTTTTGGACAGGGTAAACACTGAAGCTTTCTTT
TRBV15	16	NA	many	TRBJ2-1	CATSRITPSSYNEQFF	TGTGCCACCAGCAGAATTACCCCGAGCTCCTACAATGAGCAGTTCTTC
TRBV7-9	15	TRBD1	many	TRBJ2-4	CASSSRQGQGNIQYF	TGTGCCAGCAGCTCCCGACAGGGCCAAGGGAACATTCAGTACTTC
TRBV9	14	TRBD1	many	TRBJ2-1	CASSVTGTENEQFF	TGTGCCAGCAGCGTAACCGGGACAGAAAATGAGCAGTTCTTC
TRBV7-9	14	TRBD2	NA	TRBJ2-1	CASSLLGGGDEQFF	TGTGCCAGCAGCTTATTGGGTGGGGGGGATGAGCAGTTCTTC